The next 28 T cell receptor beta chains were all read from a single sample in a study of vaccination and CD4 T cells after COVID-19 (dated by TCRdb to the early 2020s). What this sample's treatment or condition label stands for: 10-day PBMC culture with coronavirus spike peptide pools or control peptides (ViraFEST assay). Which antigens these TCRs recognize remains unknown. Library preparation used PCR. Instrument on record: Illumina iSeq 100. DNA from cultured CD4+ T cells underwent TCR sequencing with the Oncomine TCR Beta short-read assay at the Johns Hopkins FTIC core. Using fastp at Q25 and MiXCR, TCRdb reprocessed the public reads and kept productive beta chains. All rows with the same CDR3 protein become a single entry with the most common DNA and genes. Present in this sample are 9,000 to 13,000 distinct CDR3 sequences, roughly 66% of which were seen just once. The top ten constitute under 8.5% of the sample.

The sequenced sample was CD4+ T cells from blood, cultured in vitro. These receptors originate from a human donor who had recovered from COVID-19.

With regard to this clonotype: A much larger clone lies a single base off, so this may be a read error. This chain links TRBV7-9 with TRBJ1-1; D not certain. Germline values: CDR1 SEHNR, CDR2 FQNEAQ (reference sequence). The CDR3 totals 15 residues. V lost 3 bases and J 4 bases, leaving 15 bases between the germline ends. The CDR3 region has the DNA TGTGCCAGCAGCTTGGAACCAGAGTACGGCACTGAAGCTTTCTTT. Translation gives CASSLEPEYGTEAFF.

CDR3 sequence reads: CASSLGGGTGNNYGYTF. CDR3 sequence (DNA): TGTGCCAGCAGCTTAGGCGGGGGAACAGGGAATAACTATGGCTACACCTTC. The chain carries TRBV7-8 and TRBJ1-2; a possible D gene is TRBD1 (6 bases). Germline lookup yields CDR1 SGHVS and CDR2 FQNEAQ. V was pared by 1 base and J by 1 base, with 16 bases between. The CDR3 runs 17 residues.

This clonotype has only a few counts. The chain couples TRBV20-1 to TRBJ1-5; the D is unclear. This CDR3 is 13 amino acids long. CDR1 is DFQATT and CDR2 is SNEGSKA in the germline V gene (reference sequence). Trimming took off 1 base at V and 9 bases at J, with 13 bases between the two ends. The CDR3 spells CSARAYPATPQHF. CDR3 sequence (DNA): TGCAGTGCTAGAGCCTACCCGGCAACGCCCCAGCATTTT.

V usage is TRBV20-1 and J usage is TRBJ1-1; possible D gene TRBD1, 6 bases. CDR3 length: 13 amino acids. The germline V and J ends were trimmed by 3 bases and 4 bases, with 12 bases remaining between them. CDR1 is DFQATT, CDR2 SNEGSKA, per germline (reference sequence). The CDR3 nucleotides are TGCAGTGCTAGGGAGGGGGGGCCCACTGAAGCTTTCTTT. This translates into CSAREGGPTEAFF.

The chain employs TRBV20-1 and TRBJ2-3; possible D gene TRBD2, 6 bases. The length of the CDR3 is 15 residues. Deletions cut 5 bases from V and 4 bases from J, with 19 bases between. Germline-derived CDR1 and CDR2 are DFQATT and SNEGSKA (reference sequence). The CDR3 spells CSASNVGGSADTQYF. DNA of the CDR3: TGCAGTGCTTCCAACGTCGGAGGGAGTGCAGATACGCAGTATTTT.

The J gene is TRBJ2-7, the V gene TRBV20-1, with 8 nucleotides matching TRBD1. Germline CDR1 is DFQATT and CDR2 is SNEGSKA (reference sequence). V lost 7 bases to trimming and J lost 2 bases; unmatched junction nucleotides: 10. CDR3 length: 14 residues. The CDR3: CSVWRGQGAYEQYF. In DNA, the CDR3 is TGCAGTGTCTGGCGTGGACAGGGCGCCTACGAGCAGTACTTC.

In DNA form, the CDR3 reads TGCGCCAGCAGCCAAGAGCAGGGACAGCCCCAGCATTTT. Translation gives CASSQEQGQPQHF. This chain joins TRBV4-3 and TRBJ1-5, with D possibly TRBD1 on 5 matching bases. V was cut by 0 bases and J by 7 bases, with 7 bases left in between. Germline V gene data show CDR1 as LGHNA and CDR2 as YSLEER. The CDR3 has 13 residues.

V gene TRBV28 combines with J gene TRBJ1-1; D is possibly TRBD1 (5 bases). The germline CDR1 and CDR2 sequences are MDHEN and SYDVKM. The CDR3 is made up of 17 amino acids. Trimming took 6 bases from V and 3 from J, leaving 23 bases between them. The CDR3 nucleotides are TGTGCCAGCAGCTATCCCCTGGGGCAGGGACGGGACACTGAAGCTTTCTTT. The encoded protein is CASSYPLGQGRDTEAFF.

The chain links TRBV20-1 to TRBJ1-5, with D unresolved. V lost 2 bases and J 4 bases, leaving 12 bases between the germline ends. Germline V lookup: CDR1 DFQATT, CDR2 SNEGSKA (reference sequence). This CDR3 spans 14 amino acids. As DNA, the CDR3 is TGCAGTGCTAGAATCTTGGCCCCTAATCAGCCCCAGCATTTT. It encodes CSARILAPNQPQHF.

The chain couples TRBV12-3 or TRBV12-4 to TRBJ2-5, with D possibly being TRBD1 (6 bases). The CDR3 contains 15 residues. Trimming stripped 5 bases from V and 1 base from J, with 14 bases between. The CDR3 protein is CASSPRTVPQETQYF. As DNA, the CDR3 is TGTGCCAGCAGTCCCAGGACAGTCCCCCAAGAGACCCAGTACTTC.

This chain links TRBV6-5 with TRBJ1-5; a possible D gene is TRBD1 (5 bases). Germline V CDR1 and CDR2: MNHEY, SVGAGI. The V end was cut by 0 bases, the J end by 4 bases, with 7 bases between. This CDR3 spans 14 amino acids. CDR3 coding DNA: TGTGCCAGCAGTTACTCGAGGGGAAATCAGCCCCAGCATTTT. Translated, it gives CASSYSRGNQPQHF.

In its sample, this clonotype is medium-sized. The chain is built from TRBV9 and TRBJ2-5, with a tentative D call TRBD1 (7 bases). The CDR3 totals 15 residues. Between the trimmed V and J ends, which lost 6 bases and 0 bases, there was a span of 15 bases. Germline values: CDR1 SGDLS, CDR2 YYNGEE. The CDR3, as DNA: TGTGCCAGCACAGGGGGGACGATGTACCAAGAGACCCAGTACTTC. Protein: CASTGGTMYQETQYF.

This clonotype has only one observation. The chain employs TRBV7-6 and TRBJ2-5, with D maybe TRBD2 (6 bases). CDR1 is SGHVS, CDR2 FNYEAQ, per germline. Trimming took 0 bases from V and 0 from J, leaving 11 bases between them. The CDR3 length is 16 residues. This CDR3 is CASSLARLANQETQYF. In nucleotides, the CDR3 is TGTGCCAGCAGCTTAGCGAGGCTAGCGAACCAAGAGACCCAGTACTTC.

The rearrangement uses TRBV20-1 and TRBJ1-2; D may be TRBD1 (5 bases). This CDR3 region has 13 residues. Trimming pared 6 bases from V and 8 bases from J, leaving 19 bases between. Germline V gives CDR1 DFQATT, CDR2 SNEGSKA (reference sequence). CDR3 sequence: CSALGGAGNGYTF. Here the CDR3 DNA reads TGCAGTGCCCTCGGTGGGGCAGGGAACGGCTACACCTTC.

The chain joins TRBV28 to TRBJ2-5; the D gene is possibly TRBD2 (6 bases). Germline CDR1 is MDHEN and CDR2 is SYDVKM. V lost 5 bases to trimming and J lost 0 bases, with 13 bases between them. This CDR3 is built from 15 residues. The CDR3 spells CASSRRDFYQETQYF. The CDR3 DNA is TGTGCCAGCAGTCGTCGGGACTTCTACCAAGAGACCCAGTACTTC.

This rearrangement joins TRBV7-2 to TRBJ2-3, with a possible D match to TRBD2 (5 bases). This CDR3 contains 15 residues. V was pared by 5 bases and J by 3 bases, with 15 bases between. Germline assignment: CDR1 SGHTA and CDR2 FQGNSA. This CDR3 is CASSPRASSTDTQYF. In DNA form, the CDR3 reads TGTGCCAGCAGCCCTCGCGCTAGCTCGACAGATACGCAGTATTTT.

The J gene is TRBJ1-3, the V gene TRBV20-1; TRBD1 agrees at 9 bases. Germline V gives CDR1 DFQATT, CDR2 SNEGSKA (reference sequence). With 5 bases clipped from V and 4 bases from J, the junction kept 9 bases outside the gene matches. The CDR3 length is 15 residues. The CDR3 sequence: CSASLGTGTGNTIYF. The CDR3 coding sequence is TGCAGTGCTTCACTCGGGACAGGGACAGGAAACACCATATATTTT.

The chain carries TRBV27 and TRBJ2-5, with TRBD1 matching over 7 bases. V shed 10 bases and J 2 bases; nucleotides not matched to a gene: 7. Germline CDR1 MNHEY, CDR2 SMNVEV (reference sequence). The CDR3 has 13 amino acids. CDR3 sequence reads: CAISGTAQETQYF. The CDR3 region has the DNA TGTGCCATTTCCGGGACAGCTCAAGAGACCCAGTACTTC.

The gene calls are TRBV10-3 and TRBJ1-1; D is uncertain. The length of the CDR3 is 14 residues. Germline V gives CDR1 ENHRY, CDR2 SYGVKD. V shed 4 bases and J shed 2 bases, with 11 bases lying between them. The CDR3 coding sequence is TGTGCCATCAGTGGAAAGGGTGGAAACACTGAAGCTTTCTTT. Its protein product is CAISGKGGNTEAFF.

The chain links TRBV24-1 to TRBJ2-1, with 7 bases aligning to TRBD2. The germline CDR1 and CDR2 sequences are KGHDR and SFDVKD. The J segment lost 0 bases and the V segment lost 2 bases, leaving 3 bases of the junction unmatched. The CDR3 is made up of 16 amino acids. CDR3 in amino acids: CATSDSIAGSYNEQFF. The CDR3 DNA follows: TGTGCCACCAGTGATTCCATAGCGGGCTCCTACAATGAGCAGTTCTTC.

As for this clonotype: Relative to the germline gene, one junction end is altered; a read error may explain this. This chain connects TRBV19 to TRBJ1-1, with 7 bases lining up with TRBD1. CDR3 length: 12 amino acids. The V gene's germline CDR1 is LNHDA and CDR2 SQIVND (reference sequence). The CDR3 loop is CASSDRATAAFF. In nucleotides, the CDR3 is TGTGCCAGTAGTGACAGGGCGACTGCAGCTTTCTTT.

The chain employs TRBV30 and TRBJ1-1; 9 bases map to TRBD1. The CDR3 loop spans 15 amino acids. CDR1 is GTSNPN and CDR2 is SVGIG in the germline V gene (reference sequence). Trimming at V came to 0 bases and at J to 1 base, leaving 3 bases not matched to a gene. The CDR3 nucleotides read TGTGCCTGGAGTGTGTTGGACAGGGGGAACACTGAAGCTTTCTTT. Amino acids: CAWSVLDRGNTEAFF.

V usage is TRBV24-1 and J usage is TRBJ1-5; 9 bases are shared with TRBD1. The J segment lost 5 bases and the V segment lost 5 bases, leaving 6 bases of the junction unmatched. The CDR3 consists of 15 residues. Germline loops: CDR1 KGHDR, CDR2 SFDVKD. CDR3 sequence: CATSGRGQGYQPQHF. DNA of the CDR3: TGTGCCACCAGTGGTCGTGGACAGGGGTATCAGCCCCAGCATTTT.

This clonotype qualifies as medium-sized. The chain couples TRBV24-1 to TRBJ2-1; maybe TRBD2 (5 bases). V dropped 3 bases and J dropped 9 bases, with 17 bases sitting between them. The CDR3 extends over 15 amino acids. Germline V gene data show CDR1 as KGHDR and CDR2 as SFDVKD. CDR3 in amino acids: CATSDPRGRVGEQFF. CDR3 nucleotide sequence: TGTGCCACCAGTGATCCCCGTGGGCGGGTTGGTGAGCAGTTCTTC.

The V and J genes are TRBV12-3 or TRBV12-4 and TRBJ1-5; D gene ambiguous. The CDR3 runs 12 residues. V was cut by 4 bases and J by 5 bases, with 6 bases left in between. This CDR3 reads CASSSFYQPQHF. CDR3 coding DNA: TGTGCCAGCAGTTCATTTTATCAGCCCCAGCATTTT.

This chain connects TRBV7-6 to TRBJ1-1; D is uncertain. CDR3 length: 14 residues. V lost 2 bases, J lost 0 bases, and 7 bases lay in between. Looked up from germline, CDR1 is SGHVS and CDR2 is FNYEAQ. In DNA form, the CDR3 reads TGTGCCAGCAGCTTAATGCCGATGAACACTGAAGCTTTCTTT. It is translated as CASSLMPMNTEAFF. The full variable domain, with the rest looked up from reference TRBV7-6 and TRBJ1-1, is GAGVSQSPRYKVTKRGQDVALRCDPISGHVSLYWYRQALGQGPEFLTYFNYEAQQDKSGLPNDRFSAERPEGSISTLTIQRTEQRDSAMYRCASSLMPMNTEAFFGQGTRLTVV.

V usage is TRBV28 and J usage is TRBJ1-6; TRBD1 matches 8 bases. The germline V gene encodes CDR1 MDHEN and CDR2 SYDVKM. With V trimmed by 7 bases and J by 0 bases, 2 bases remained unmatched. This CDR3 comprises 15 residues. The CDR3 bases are TGTGCCAGCACCACAGGGGGCTCCTATAATTCACCCCTCCACTTT. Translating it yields CASTTGGSYNSPLHF.

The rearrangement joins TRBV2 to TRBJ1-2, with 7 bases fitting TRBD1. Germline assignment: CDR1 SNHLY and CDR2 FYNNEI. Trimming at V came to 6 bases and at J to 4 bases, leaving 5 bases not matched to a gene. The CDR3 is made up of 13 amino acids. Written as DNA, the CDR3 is TGTGCCAGCAGCATTCAGGGGGTCTATGGCTACACCTTC. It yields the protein CASSIQGVYGYTF. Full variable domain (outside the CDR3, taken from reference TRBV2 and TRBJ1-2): EPEVTQTPSHQVTQMGQEVILRCVPISNHLYFYWYRQILGQKVEFLVSFYNNEISEKSEIFDDQFSVERPDGSNFTLKIRSTKLEDSAMYFCASSIQGVYGYTFGSGTRLTVV.